This TCR beta chain is from a study of T cells in women clearing cervical HPV infection. Study at large: Blood came at first lesion visit for cases, post-clearance for controls. HLA type stays a possible confounder, typing being limited.

CDR1 SEHNR and CDR2 FQNEAQ come from the germline V gene (reference sequence). V shed 5 bases and J 2 bases; nucleotides not matched to a gene: 6. The CDR3 runs 14 residues. A remark on this clone: Its target is unknown. The missing CDR3 end, 3 residues past where the read stops, is filled in from the germline J gene.

Using immunoSEQ multiplex PCR, the repertoire was profiled, and TCRdb retains in-frame clones only, with some absent. This sample contains about 23,000 clones. Study-wide results and caveats: Cases carried less TRBV6-7 than controls: about 0.1% versus 0.15%.

The sequence derives from a woman aged 18-70 years with a cervical HPV16 infection that either progressed to CIN3+ or cleared (not recorded which). This chain uses TRBV7-9 with TRBJ2-7; 7 nucleotides align to TRBD2. Sample: blood buffy coat. The sequenced part of the CDR3 DNA is TGTGCCAGCAGCCCGGGACTACACCCCTACGAG. Amino acids: CASSPGLHPYE. The CDR3 in its entirety is CASSPGLHPYEQYF. The full variable domain, completed using reference TRBV7-9 and TRBJ2-7, is DTGVSQNPRHKITKRGQNVTFRCDPISEHNRLYWYRQTLGQGPEFLTYFQNEAQLEKSRLLSDRFSAERPKGSFSTLEIQRTEQGDSAMYLCASSPGLHPYEQYFGPGTRLTVT.